What follows describes a single T cell receptor (beta chain). This sample is part of a study of cytomegalovirus exposure and HLA in healthy donors. Study summary: There were about 85 million unique TCRs (from HLA-typed donors) in an early data release.

Trimming stripped 0 bases from V and 6 bases from J, with 6 bases between. In germline, CDR1 is LNHDA, CDR2 SQIVND (reference sequence). This CDR3 contains 12 residues. PCR primers comprised 60 Vbeta and 13 Jbeta primers. Repertoires were generated with immunoSEQ multiplex PCR, while TCRdb's copy carries only in-frame clones and drops some. In the table there are around 150,000 clones, 80% to 90% of which are singletons. This chain uses TRBV19 with TRBJ2-7, with a possible D match to TRBD2 (6 bases). Specimen: PBMCs. This sequence originates from a man aged 18 to 30 in good health and CMV-seropositive. Here the CDR3 DNA reads TGTGCCAGTAGTATAGAGCGGGGCGAGCAGTACTTC. Its protein product is CASSIERGEQYF.